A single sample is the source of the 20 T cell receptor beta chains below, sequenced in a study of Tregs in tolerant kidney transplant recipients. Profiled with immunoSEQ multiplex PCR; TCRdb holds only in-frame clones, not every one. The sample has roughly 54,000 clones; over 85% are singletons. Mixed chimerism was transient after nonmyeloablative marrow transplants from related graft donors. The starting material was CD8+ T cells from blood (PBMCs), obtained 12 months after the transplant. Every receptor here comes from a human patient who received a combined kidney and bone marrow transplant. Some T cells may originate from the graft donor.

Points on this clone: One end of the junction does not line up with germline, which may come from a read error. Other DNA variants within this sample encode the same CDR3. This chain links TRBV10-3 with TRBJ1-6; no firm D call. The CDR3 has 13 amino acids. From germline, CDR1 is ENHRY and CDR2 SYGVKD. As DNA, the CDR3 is TGTGCCATCAGTCACAGCTATAATTCCCCCCTCCACTTT. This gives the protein CAISHSYNSPLHF.

The CDR3 DNA reads TGTGCCAGCAGCCTGACAGGGCTGGGGTACCAAGAGACCCAGTACTTC. This codes for CASSLTGLGYQETQYF. This sequence joins TRBV7-6 and TRBJ2-5; 7 bases fit TRBD1. Germline CDR1 is SGHVS and CDR2 is FNYEAQ. This CDR3 contains 16 residues. V gave up 5 bases and J gave up 0 bases; unmatched junction bases: 9.

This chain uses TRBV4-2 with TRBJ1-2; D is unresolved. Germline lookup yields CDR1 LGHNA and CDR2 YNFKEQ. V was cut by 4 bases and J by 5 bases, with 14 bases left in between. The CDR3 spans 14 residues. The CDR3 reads CASSPARAGYGYTF. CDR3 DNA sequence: TGTGCCAGCAGCCCAGCGAGGGCAGGATATGGCTACACCTTC.

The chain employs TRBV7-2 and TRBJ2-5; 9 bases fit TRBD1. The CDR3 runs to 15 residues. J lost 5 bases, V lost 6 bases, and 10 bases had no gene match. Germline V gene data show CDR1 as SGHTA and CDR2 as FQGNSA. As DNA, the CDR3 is TGTGCCAGCAGTTCCGGGACAGGGTTGGGGGAGACCCAGTACTTC. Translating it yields CASSSGTGLGETQYF.

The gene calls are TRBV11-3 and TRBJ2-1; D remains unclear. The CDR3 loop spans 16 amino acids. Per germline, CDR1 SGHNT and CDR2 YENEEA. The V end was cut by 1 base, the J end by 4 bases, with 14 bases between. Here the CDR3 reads CASSLAGLPPYNEQFF. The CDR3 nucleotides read TGTGCCAGCAGCTTAGCAGGCCTACCCCCATACAATGAGCAGTTCTTC.

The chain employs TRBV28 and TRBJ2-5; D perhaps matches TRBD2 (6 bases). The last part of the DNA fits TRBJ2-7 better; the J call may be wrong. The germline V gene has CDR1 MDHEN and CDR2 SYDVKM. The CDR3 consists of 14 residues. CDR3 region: CASSTGLRPYEQYF. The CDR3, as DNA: TGTGCCAGCAGCACGGGACTTAGACCCTACGAGCAGTACTTC.

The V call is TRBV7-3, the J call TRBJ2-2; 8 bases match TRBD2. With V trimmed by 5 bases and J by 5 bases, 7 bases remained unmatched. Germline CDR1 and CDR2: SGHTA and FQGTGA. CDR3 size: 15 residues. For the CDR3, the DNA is TGTGCCAGCAGCCCCTCTAGCGGGTATACCGGGGAGCTGTTTTTT. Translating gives CASSPSSGYTGELFF.

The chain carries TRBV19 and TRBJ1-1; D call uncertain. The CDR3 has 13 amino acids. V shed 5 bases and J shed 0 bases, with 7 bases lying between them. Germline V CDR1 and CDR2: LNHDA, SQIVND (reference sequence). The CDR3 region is CASSPQMNTEAFF. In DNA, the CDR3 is TGTGCCAGTAGTCCCCAAATGAACACTGAAGCTTTCTTT.

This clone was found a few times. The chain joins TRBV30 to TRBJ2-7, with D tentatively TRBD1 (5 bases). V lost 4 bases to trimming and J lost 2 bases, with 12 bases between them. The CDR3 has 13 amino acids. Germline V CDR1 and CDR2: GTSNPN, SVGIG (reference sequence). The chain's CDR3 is CAWTETETYEQYF. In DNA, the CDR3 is TGTGCCTGGACAGAGACAGAGACCTACGAGCAGTACTTC.

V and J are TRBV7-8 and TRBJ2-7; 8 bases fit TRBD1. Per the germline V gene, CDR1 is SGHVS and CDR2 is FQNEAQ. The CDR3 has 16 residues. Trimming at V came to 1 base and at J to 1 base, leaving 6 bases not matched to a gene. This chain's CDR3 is CASSLGWTGISYEQYF. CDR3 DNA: TGTGCCAGCAGCTTAGGGTGGACAGGGATTTCCTACGAGCAGTACTTC.

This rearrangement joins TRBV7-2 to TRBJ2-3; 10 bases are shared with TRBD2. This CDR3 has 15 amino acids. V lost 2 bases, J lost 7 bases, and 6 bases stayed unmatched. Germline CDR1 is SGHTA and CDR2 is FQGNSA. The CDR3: CASSLLAGVVHTQYF. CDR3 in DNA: TGTGCCAGCAGCTTACTAGCGGGAGTTGTACATACGCAGTATTTT. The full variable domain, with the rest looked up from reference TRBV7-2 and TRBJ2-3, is GAGVSQSPSNKVTEKGKDVELRCDPISGHTALYWYRQSLGQGLEFLIYFQGNSAPDKSGLPSDRFSAERTGGSVSTLTIQRTQQEDSAVYLCASSLLAGVVHTQYFGPGTRLTVL.

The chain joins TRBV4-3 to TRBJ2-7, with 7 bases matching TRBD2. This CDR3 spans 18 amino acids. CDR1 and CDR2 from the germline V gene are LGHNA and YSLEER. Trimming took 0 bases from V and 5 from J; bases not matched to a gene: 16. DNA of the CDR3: TGCGCCAGCAGCCAAGATGGCCCAAGGACTGGCGGGAGCCACGAGCAGTACTTC. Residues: CASSQDGPRTGGSHEQYF.

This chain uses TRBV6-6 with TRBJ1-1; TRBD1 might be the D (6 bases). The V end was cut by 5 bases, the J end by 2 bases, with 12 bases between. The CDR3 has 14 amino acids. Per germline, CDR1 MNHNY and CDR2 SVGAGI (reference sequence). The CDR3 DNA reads TGTGCCAGCAGTCCGACAGGTACTAACACTGAAGCTTTCTTT. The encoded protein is CASSPTGTNTEAFF.

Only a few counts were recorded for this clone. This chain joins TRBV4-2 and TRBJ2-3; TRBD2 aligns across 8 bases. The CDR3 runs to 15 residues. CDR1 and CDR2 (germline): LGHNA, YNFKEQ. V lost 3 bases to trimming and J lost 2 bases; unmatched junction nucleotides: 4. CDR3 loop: CASSQTSEATDTQYF. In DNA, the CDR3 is TGTGCCAGCAGCCAGACTAGCGAGGCCACAGATACGCAGTATTTT.

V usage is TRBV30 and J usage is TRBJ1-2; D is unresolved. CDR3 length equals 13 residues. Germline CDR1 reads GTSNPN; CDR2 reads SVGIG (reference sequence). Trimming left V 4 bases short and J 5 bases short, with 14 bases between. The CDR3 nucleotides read TGTGCCTGGAAGTCTGGAGTTCGATATGGCTACACCTTC. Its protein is CAWKSGVRYGYTF.

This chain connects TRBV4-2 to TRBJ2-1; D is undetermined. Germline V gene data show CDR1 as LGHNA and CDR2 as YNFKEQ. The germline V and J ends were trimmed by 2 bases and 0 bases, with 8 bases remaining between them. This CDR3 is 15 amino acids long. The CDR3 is CASSQTWSSYNEQFF. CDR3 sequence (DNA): TGTGCCAGCAGCCAAACTTGGAGCTCCTACAATGAGCAGTTCTTC.

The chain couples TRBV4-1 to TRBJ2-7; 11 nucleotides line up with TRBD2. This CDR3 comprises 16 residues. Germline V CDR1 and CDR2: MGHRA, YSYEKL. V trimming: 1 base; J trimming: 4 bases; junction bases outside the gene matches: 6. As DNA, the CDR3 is TGCGCCAGCAGCCAAGGAACTAGCGGGAGTTTGTACGAGCAGTACTTC. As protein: CASSQGTSGSLYEQYF.

The CDR3: CASSLTSTETQYF. CDR3 DNA sequence: TGCGCCAGCAGCCTAACTAGCACAGAGACCCAGTACTTC. The rearrangement joins TRBV4-3 to TRBJ2-5; D might be TRBD2 (6 bases). Trimming took 4 bases from V and 4 from J, leaving 10 bases between them. The CDR3 runs 13 residues. Germline assignment: CDR1 LGHNA and CDR2 YSLEER.

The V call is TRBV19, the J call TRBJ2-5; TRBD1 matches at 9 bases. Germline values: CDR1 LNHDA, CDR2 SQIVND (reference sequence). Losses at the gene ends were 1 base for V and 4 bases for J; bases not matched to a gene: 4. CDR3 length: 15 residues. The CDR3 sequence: CASSIAGTGRETQYF. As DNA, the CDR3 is TGTGCCAGTAGTATAGCAGGGACAGGGCGAGAGACCCAGTACTTC.

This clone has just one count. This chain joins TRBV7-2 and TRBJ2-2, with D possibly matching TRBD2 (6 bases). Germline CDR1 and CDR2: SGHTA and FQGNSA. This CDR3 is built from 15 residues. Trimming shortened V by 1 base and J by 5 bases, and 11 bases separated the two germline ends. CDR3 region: CASSLGDFFTGELFF. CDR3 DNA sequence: TGTGCCAGCAGCTTAGGGGACTTCTTTACCGGGGAGCTGTTTTTT.